The text below deals with one TCR beta chain. The record originates from a study of blood T cell repertoires in COVID-19. V was clipped by 4 bases and J by 4 bases, with 11 bases between them. Germline CDR1 is LNHDA and CDR2 is SQIVND (reference sequence). This CDR3 has 14 residues. Profiling relied on immunoSEQ multiplex PCR, and the TCRdb table lists in-frame clones only, not all of them. This repertoire shows about 240,000 clones, roughly 83% found once; its top ten account for roughly 12%. This sequence joins TRBV19 and TRBJ1-5; a weak D match, TRBD1 (5 bases). The source is an older man with acute or convalescent COVID-19. The material sequenced was peripheral blood. The CDR3 reads CASSSQGSNQPQHF. CDR3 DNA sequence: TGTGCCAGTAGTAGCCAGGGAAGTAATCAGCCCCAGCATTTT.